This T cell receptor beta chain was sequenced for a study of OX40 agonist ivuxolimab in advanced cancers. Findings of the study overall: The antigen specificity of the peripheral T cells (those that were expanded) was not determined.

Generated by immunoSEQ multiplex PCR, the TCRdb table keeps only in-frame clones and is missing some. This table holds tens of thousands of clones, 65% to 85% found once. The timepoints at which blood was sampled were baseline, cycle 4 day 1, and cycle 7 day 1. For this clone: Its antigen is still unknown.

The CDR3 has 14 amino acids. Germline V lookup: CDR1 LNHNV, CDR2 YYDKDF (reference sequence). V lost 0 bases and J lost 8, with 10 bases in between. This receptor was obtained from an adult with an advanced solid tumor such as melanoma, head and neck, liver or kidney cancer. The chain employs TRBV15 and TRBJ1-4, with D tentatively TRBD1 (5 bases). The specimen was CD4+ or CD8+ T cells sorted from blood, collected in a trial of the OX40 agonist ivuxolimab. The CDR3 coding sequence is TGTGCCACCAGCAGAGATGTAGGGGCGGAAAAACTGTTTTTT. Its translation: CATSRDVGAEKLFF.